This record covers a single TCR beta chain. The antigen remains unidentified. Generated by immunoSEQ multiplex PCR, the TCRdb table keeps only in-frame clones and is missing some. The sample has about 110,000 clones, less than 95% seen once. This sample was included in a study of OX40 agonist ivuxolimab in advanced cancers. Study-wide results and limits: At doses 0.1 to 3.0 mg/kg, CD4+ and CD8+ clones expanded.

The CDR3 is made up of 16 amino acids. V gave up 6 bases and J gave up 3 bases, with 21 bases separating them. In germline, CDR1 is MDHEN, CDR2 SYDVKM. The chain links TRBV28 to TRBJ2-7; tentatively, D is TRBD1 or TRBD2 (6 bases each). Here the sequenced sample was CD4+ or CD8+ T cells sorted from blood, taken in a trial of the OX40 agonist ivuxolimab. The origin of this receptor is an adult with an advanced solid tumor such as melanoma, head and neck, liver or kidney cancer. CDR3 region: CASRRRQDGGIYEQYF. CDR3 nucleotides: TGTGCCAGCAGGCGAAGACAGGACGGAGGGATCTACGAGCAGTACTTC.